Below are 23 T cell receptor beta chains sequenced from a single sample in a study of OX40 agonist ivuxolimab in advanced cancers. Receptor amplification or capture employed the immunoSEQ multiplex PCR assay. TCRdb took this table from immuneACCESS and kept in-frame rearrangements with V and J called. Such tables lack part of the clones; where checked against another copy, unresolved V genes explain under half of the gap, and the rest is unexplained. For this sample there are some 52,000 clones; about 93% appear just once. The ten largest clones represent about 24% of the sample. The sequences come from CD4+ or CD8+ T cells sorted from blood, collected in a trial of the OX40 agonist ivuxolimab. Every receptor here comes from an adult with an advanced solid tumor such as melanoma, head and neck, liver or kidney cancer.

The J gene is TRBJ1-5, the V gene TRBV27; D is ambiguous. The CDR3 spans 16 residues. Germline V gene lookup returns CDR1 MNHEY and CDR2 SMNVEV (reference sequence). Trimming took 0 bases from V and 4 from J, leaving 13 bases between them. The CDR3 region has the DNA TGTGCCAGCAGTTTATCGGGCCCGGAGTGGAATCAGCCCCAGCATTTT. Protein: CASSLSGPEWNQPQHF.

The chain carries TRBV5-4 and TRBJ1-6, with 10 bases lining up with TRBD1. Germline CDR1 SGHNT, CDR2 YYREEE (reference sequence). Losses at the gene ends were 4 bases for V and 9 bases for J; bases not matched to a gene: 4. This CDR3 has 14 residues. The CDR3 loop is CASSLDRGSSPLHF. CDR3 nucleotides: TGTGCCAGCAGCCTGGACAGGGGGAGTTCACCCCTCCACTTT.

This chain joins TRBV19 and TRBJ2-3; a weak D match, TRBD1 (6 bases). Germline lookup yields CDR1 LNHDA and CDR2 SQIVND (reference sequence). The CDR3 runs to 15 residues. The V end lost 5 bases, the J end lost 4 bases, and 16 bases lay between the germline ends. This chain's CDR3 is CASSFRDKLPDTQYF. The CDR3 DNA reads as TGTGCCAGTAGTTTCCGGGACAAGCTTCCAGATACGCAGTATTTT. The full variable domain, with the rest looked up from reference TRBV19 and TRBJ2-3, is DGGITQSPKYLFRKEGQNVTLSCEQNLNHDAMYWYRQDPGQGLRLIYYSQIVNDFQKGDIAEGYSVSREKKESFPLTVTSAQKNPTAFYLCASSFRDKLPDTQYFGPGTRLTVL.

The CDR3 sequence: CASSPTSGYYNEQFF. The CDR3 DNA sequence: TGTGCCAGCAGTCCCACTAGCGGCTACTACAATGAGCAGTTCTTC. The chain recombines TRBV28 with TRBJ2-1, with 8 bases lining up with TRBD2. The CDR3 is 15 amino acids. Germline values: CDR1 MDHEN, CDR2 SYDVKM. V lost 5 bases and J lost 3; bases outside the gene matches: 6. The entire variable domain, with the rest obtained from reference TRBV28 and TRBJ2-1, is as follows: DVKVTQSSRYLVKRTGEKVFLECVQDMDHENMFWYRQDPGLGLRLIYFSYDVKMKEKGDIPEGYSVSREKKERFSLILESASTNQTSMYLCASSPTSGYYNEQFFGPGTRLTVL.

The chain combines TRBV7-9 with TRBJ1-2, with 10 nucleotides matching TRBD1. The V gene's germline CDR1 is SEHNR and CDR2 FQNEAQ (reference sequence). The CDR3 is made up of 14 amino acids. V shed 4 bases and J 8 bases; nucleotides not matched to a gene: 7. The DNA for the CDR3 is TGTGCCAGCAGCTCACGACAGGGGGCAAGGGGCTACACCTTC. Its translation is CASSSRQGARGYTF.

The chain employs TRBV9 and TRBJ1-4; D call uncertain. The CDR3 loop spans 14 amino acids. Germline CDR1 and CDR2: SGDLS and YYNGEE. Trimming took 6 bases from V and 4 from J, leaving 13 bases between them. Here the CDR3 reads CASTAGNNNEKLFF. The CDR3 nucleotides read TGTGCCAGCACCGCGGGGAACAATAATGAAAAACTGTTTTTT.

This chain connects TRBV10-3 to TRBJ1-1; TRBD1 might be the D (6 bases). Trimming removed 11 bases at V and 1 base at J, with 20 bases between. The germline CDR1 and CDR2 sequences are ENHRY and SYGVKD. This CDR3 contains 15 residues. The CDR3 spells CASRRGAMGNTEAFF. The CDR3 DNA follows: TGTGCCTCCCGGAGGGGGGCGATGGGGAACACTGAAGCTTTCTTT.

This clone was recorded once. The chain is built from TRBV4-1 and TRBJ2-3; perhaps TRBD2 as D (7 bases). The CDR3 is made up of 15 amino acids. Germline V gene sequence: CDR1 MGHRA, CDR2 YSYEKL. Trimming cost V 0 bases and J 6 bases, with 13 bases left between them. DNA of the CDR3: TGCGCCAGCAGCCAAGAAGGGGGGGCAGGGGATACGCAGTATTTT. Residues: CASSQEGGAGDTQYF.

The V and J genes are TRBV30 and TRBJ1-2; D is unclear. The CDR3 covers 13 residues. The germline CDR1 and CDR2 sequences are GTSNPN and SVGIG (reference sequence). Trimming removed 0 bases at V and 8 bases at J, with 13 bases between. CDR3 bases: TGTGCCTGGAGTGTTCTTTGGGGTGAAGGCTACACCTTC. Translating it yields CAWSVLWGEGYTF.

The chain recombines TRBV9 with TRBJ2-5; D ambiguous. The end of the DNA is better explained by TRBJ2-7, so the J call may be wrong. The CDR3 has 12 residues. Germline V CDR1 and CDR2: SGDLS, YYNGEE. CDR3 region: CASSSNGYEQYF. The CDR3 nucleotides are TGTGCCAGCAGCAGTAACGGCTACGAGCAGTACTTC.

CDR3 sequence reads: CASSLDTGEGLDEQFF. Here the CDR3 DNA reads TGCGCCAGCAGCTTGGACACAGGGGAAGGATTGGATGAGCAGTTCTTC. V and J are TRBV5-1 and TRBJ2-1; 7 bases match TRBD1. V lost 0 bases and J lost 8; bases outside the gene matches: 11. In germline, CDR1 is SGHRS, CDR2 YFSETQ. The CDR3 is 16 amino acids.

This clone was seen a handful of times. The chain has TRBV29-1 and TRBJ2-7, with D uncertain. This CDR3 contains 12 residues. The V end was cut by 2 bases, the J end by 6 bases, with 11 bases between. Germline V gene lookup returns CDR1 SQVTM and CDR2 ANQGSEA. Here the CDR3 DNA reads TGCAGCGTTGAAATTTCCGGCCGCGAGCAGTACTTC. Amino acids: CSVEISGREQYF.

The CDR3 is CASSYSGEQETQYF. Written as DNA, the CDR3 is TGTGCCAGCAGTTACTCCGGGGAGCAAGAGACCCAGTACTTC. The chain joins TRBV6-5 to TRBJ2-5, with D possibly being TRBD2 (5 bases). The CDR3 has 14 amino acids. Per germline, CDR1 MNHEY and CDR2 SVGAGI. Trimming removed 0 bases at V and 2 bases at J, with 7 bases between.

The chain employs TRBV11-2 and TRBJ2-7, with a tentative D call TRBD1 (5 bases). The V and J ends lost 1 base and 3 bases respectively, with 13 bases between them. The CDR3 has 15 amino acids. Germline CDR1 SGHAT, CDR2 FQNNGV. DNA of the CDR3: TGTGCCAGCAGCTTAGTACCAGACAGTGGCTACGAGCAGTACTTC. Translation gives CASSLVPDSGYEQYF.

V is TRBV10-3 and J is TRBJ2-1; no definite D call. Per the germline V gene, CDR1 is ENHRY and CDR2 is SYGVKD. The CDR3 is 11 amino acids. V lost 3 bases, J lost 9 bases, and 6 bases lay in between. This CDR3 reads CAISDKREQFF. The CDR3 DNA reads as TGTGCCATCAGTGATAAGCGTGAGCAGTTCTTC.

As to this clone: The same CDR3 can be traced to other DNA sequences in this sample. CDR3 amino acids: CASSFGQLNTEAFF. The CDR3 DNA sequence: TGTGCCAGCAGCTTCGGGCAATTGAACACTGAAGCTTTCTTT. The rearrangement uses TRBV11-2 and TRBJ1-1; unclear D gene. This CDR3 contains 14 residues. Trimming cost V 3 bases and J 0 bases, with 8 bases left between them. Germline V gene sequence: CDR1 SGHAT, CDR2 FQNNGV.

The chain combines TRBV28 with TRBJ2-5; 7 bases line up with TRBD1. Germline V CDR1 and CDR2: MDHEN, SYDVKM. V was pared by 6 bases and J by 5 bases, with 6 bases of the junction left unmatched. CDR3 length: 13 amino acids. CDR3 DNA sequence: TGTGCCAGCAGCCCCGGGACAGTGGAGACCCAGTACTTC. Its protein product is CASSPGTVETQYF.

This clone has a single count. The J gene is TRBJ2-5, the V gene TRBV7-9, with 10 nucleotides matching TRBD2. The assigned J gene may be wrong: the sequence end matches TRBJ2-7 better. Per the germline V gene, CDR1 is SEHNR and CDR2 is FQNEAQ (reference sequence). The CDR3 runs 16 residues. Written as DNA, the CDR3 is TGTGCCAGCAGCCCCCCGAGCGGGAGGGCCGCGTACGAGCAGTACTTC. Translation gives CASSPPSGRAAYEQYF.

In this sample, this clone turned up once. The CDR3 DNA reads TGCGCCAGCAGCCACTTGACCCCTGGGGAGACCCAGTACTTC. Its protein is CASSHLTPGETQYF. The V and J genes are TRBV4-1 and TRBJ2-5; D call uncertain. The CDR3 sequence is 14 residues long. Germline lookup yields CDR1 MGHRA and CDR2 YSYEKL. Trimming pared 3 bases from V and 5 bases from J, leaving 13 bases between.

The chain recombines TRBV4-3 with TRBJ2-2; 8 bases agree with TRBD1. There are 15 residues in the CDR3. J gave up 3 bases and V 3 bases, and 3 bases lay outside the gene matches. Looked up from germline, CDR1 is LGHNA and CDR2 is YSLEER. CDR3 DNA: TGCGCCAGCAGCCATTGGACAGGGCACACCGGGGAGCTGTTTTTT. Its translation: CASSHWTGHTGELFF.

J is TRBJ2-7 and V is TRBV28; TRBD1 matches at 12 bases. Germline V gene lookup returns CDR1 MDHEN and CDR2 SYDVKM. The CDR3 loop spans 17 amino acids. V was clipped by 3 bases and J by 5 bases; unmatched bases: 11. CDR3 protein: CASSLGLGDRGRHEQYF. The CDR3 nucleotides read TGTGCCAGCAGTTTGGGGCTAGGGGACAGGGGGCGGCACGAGCAGTACTTC.

This rearrangement joins TRBV7-6 to TRBJ1-1; D perhaps matches TRBD1 (5 bases). The CDR3 is made up of 19 amino acids. CDR1 SGHVS and CDR2 FNYEAQ come from the germline V gene. The ends were cut back, 2 bases at V and 0 bases at J, with 22 bases in the middle. This chain's CDR3 is CASSLFAGLKSLVNTEAFF. CDR3 nucleotide sequence: TGTGCCAGCAGCTTATTTGCGGGACTCAAGTCGTTGGTGAACACTGAAGCTTTCTTT. The entire variable domain, with the rest obtained from reference TRBV7-6 and TRBJ1-1, is as follows: GAGVSQSPRYKVTKRGQDVALRCDPISGHVSLYWYRQALGQGPEFLTYFNYEAQQDKSGLPNDRFSAERPEGSISTLTIQRTEQRDSAMYRCASSLFAGLKSLVNTEAFFGQGTRLTVV.

The chain joins TRBV25-1 to TRBJ2-7, with 7 bases identical to TRBD2. This CDR3 has 14 amino acids. The V gene's germline CDR1 is MGHDK and CDR2 SYGVNS. J lost 4 bases, V lost 2 bases, and 5 bases had no gene match. CDR3 sequence: CASSEAGAGYEQYF. CDR3 nucleotide sequence: TGTGCCAGCAGTGAAGCGGGAGCCGGTTACGAGCAGTACTTC.